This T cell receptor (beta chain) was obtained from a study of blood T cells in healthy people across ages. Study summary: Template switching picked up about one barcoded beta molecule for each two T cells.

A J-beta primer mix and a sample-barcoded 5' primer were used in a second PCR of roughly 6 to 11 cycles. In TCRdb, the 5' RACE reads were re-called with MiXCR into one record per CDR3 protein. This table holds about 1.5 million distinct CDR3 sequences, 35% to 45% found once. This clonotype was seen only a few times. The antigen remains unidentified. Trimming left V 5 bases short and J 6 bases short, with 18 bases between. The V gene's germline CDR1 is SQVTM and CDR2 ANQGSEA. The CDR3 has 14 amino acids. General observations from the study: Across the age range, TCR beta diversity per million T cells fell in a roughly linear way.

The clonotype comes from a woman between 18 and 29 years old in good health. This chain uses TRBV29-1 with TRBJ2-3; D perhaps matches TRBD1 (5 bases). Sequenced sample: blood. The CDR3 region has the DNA TGCAGCGTTTCGTGGGGCGGCTCCAGGGATACGCAGTATTTT. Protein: CSVSWGGSRDTQYF.